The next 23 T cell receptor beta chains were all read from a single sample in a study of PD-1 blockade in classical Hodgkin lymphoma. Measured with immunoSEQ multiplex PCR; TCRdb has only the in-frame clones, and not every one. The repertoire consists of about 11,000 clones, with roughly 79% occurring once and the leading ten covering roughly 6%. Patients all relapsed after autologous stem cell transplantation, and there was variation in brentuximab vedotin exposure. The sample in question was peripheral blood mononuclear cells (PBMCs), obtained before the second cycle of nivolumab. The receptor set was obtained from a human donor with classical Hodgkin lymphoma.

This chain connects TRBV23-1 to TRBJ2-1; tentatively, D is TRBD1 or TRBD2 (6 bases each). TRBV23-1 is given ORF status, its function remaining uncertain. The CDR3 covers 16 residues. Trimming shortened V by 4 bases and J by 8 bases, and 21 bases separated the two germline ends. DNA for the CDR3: TGCGCCAGCAGTCCTAACAGGGTTCGGGGGTTCGATGAGCAGTTCTTC. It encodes CASSPNRVRGFDEQFF.

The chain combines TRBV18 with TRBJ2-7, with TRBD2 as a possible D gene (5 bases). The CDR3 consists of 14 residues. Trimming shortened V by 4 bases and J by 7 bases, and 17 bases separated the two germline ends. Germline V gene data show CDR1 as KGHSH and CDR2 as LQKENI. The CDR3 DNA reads TGTGCCAGCTCACGTAATCCGGGATCAGAGGAGCAGTACTTC. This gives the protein CASSRNPGSEEQYF.

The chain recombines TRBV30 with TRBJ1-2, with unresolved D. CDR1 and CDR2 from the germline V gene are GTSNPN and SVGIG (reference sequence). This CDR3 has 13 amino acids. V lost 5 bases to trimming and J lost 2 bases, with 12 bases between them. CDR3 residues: CAWGPSRNYGYTF. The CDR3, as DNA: TGTGCCTGGGGACCTTCAAGGAACTATGGCTACACCTTC. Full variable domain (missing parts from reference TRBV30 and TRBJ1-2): SQTIHQWPATLVQPVGSPLSLECTVEGTSNPNLYWYRQAAGRGLQLLFYSVGIGQISSEVPQNLSASRPQDRQFILSSKKLLLSDSGFYLCAWGPSRNYGYTFGSGTRLTVV.

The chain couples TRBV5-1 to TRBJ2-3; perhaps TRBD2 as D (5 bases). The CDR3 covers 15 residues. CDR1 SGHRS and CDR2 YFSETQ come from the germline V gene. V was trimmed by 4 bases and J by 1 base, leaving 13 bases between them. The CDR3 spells CASSPEVQGTDTQYF. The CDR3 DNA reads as TGCGCCAGCAGCCCGGAGGTCCAAGGCACAGATACGCAGTATTTT.

For the CDR3, the DNA is TGCGCCAGCAGCCCTCTATCCGTTGATACGCAGTATTTT. Its protein product is CASSPLSVDTQYF. The rearrangement uses TRBV5-1 and TRBJ2-3, with D hard to call. V was cut by 4 bases and J by 6 bases, with 12 bases left in between. CDR1 SGHRS and CDR2 YFSETQ come from the germline V gene. This CDR3 region has 13 residues.

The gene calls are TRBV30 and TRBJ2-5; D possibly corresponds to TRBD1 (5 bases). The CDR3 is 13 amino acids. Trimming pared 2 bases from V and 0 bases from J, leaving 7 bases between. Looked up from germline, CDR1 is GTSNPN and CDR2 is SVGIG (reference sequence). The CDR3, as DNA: TGTGCCTGGAGTAAGGACAACCAAGAGACCCAGTACTTC. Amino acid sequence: CAWSKDNQETQYF.

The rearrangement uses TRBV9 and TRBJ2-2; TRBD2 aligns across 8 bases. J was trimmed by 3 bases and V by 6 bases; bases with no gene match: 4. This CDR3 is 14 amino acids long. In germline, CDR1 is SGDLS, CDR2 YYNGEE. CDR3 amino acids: CASTLAGHTGELFF. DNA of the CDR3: TGTGCCAGCACGCTAGCGGGTCACACCGGGGAGCTGTTTTTT.

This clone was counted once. CDR3 coding DNA: TGTGCCAGCAGCACGGACAGGAGGACAGATACGCAGTATTTT. Its protein is CASSTDRRTDTQYF. The chain employs TRBV5-4 and TRBJ2-3; 7 bases line up with TRBD1. The V gene end was trimmed by 4 bases and the J gene end by 3 bases; junction bases not matched to a gene: 5. The germline gives CDR1 SGHNT, CDR2 YYREEE (reference sequence). The length of the CDR3 is 14 residues.

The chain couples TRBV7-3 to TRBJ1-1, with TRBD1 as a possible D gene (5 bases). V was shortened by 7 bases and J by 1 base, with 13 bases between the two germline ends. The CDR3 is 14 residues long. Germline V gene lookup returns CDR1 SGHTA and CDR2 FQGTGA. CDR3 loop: CASTQGPANTEAFF. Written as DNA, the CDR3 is TGTGCCAGCACCCAGGGCCCGGCGAACACTGAAGCTTTCTTT. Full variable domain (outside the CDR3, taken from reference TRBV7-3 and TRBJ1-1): GAGVSQTPSNKVTEKGKYVELRCDPISGHTALYWYRQSLGQGPEFLIYFQGTGAADDSGLPNDRFFAVRPEGSVSTLKIQRTERGDSAVYLCASTQGPANTEAFFGQGTRLTVV.

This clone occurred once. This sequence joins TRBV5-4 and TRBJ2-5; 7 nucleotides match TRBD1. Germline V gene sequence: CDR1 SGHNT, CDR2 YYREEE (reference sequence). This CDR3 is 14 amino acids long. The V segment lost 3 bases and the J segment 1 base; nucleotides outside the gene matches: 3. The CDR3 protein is CASSYRQGQETQYF. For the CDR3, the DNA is TGTGCCAGCAGCTACCGACAGGGCCAAGAGACCCAGTACTTC.

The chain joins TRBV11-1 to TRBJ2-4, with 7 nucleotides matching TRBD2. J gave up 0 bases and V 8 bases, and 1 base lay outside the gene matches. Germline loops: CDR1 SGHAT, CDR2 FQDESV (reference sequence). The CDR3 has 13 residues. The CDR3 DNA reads TGTGCCAGCCGGGGGGAAGCCAAAAACATTCAGTACTTC. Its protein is CASRGEAKNIQYF.

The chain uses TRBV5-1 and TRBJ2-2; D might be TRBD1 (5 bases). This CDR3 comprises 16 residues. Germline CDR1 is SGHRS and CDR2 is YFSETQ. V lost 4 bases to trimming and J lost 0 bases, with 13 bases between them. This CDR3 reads CASSPRQITNTGELFF. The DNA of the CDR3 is TGCGCCAGCAGCCCCAGACAGATAACGAACACCGGGGAGCTGTTTTTT. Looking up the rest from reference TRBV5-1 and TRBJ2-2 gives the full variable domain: KAGVTQTPRYLIKTRGQQVTLSCSPISGHRSVSWYQQTPGQGLQFLFEYFSETQRNKGNFPGRFSGRQFSNSRSEMNVSTLELGDSALYLCASSPRQITNTGELFFGEGSRLTVL.

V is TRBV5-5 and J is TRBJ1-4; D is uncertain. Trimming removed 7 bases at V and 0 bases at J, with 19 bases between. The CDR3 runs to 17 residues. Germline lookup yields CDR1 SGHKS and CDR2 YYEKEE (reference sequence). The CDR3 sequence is CASVSRSPVATNEKLFF. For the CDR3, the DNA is TGTGCCAGCGTTTCCCGAAGCCCCGTTGCAACTAATGAAAAACTGTTTTTT. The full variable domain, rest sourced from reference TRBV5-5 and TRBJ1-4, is DAGVTQSPTHLIKTRGQQVTLRCSPISGHKSVSWYQQVLGQGPQFIFQYYEKEERGRGNFPDRFSARQFPNYSSELNVNALLLGDSALYLCASVSRSPVATNEKLFFGSGTQLSVL.

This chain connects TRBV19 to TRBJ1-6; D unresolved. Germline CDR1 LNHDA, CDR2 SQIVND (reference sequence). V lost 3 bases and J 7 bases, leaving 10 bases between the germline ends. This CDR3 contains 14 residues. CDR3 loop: CASSIYSVNSPLHF. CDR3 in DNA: TGTGCCAGTAGTATTTACAGCGTAAATTCACCCCTCCACTTT.

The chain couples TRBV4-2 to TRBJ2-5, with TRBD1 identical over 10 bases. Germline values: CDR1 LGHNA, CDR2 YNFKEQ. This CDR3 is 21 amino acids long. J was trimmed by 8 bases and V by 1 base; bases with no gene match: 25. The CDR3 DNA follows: TGTGCCAGCAGCCAAGGAACGGCCCTGTCCGCGGGACAGGGGCCAGGTAGTACCCAGTACTTC. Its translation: CASSQGTALSAGQGPGSTQYF.

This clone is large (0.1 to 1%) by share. As DNA, the CDR3 is TGTGCCAGCAGCTTATTCCCCACAGGGGAAGAGACCCAGTACTTC. As protein: CASSLFPTGEETQYF. The rearrangement uses TRBV7-9 and TRBJ2-5; 7 bases match TRBD1. This CDR3 spans 15 amino acids. The V gene's germline CDR1 is SEHNR and CDR2 FQNEAQ (reference sequence). Germline trimming cut 2 bases from V and 3 bases from J; bases unmatched to any gene: 6.

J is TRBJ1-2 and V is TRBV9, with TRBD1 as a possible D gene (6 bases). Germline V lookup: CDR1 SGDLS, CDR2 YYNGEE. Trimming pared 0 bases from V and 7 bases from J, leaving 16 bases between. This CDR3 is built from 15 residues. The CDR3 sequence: CASSVVGGLYGGYTF. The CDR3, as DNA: TGTGCCAGCAGCGTAGTTGGGGGGCTTTACGGTGGCTACACCTTC.

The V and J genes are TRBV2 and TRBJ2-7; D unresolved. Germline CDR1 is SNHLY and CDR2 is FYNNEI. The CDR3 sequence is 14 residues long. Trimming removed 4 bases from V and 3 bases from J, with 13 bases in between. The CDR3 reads CASSAGPYLYEQYF. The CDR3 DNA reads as TGTGCCAGCAGTGCAGGCCCCTACCTCTACGAGCAGTACTTC.

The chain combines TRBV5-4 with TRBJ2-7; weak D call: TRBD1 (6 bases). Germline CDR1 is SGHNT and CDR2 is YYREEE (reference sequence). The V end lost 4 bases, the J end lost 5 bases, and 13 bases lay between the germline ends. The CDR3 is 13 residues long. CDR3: CASSTTGYDEQYF. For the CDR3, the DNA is TGTGCCAGCAGCACCACAGGGTATGACGAGCAGTACTTC.

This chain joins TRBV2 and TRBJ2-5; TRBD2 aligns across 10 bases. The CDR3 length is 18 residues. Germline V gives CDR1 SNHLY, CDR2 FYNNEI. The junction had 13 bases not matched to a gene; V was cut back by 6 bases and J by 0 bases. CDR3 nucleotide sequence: TGTGCCAGCAGGAAATTTCCAGCGGGAGGGTTGTACCAAGAGACCCAGTACTTC. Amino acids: CASRKFPAGGLYQETQYF.

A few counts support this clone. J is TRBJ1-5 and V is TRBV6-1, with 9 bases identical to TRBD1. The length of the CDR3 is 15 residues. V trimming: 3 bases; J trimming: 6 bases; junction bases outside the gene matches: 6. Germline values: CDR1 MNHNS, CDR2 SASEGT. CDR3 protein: CASSDGGTGSQPQHF. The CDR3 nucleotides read TGTGCCAGCAGTGACGGTGGGACAGGGAGTCAGCCCCAGCATTTT.

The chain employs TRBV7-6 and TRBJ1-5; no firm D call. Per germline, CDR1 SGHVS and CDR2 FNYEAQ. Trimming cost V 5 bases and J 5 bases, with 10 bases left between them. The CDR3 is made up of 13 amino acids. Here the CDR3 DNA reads TGTGCCAGCAGCCTAGGGAGTGATCAGCCCCAGCATTTT. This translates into CASSLGSDQPQHF.

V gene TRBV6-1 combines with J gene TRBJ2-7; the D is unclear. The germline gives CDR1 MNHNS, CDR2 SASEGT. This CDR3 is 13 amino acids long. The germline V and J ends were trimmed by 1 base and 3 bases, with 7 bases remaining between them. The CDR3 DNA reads TGTGCCAGCAGTGAAGTGTATTACTACGAGCAGTACTTC. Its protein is CASSEVYYYEQYF.